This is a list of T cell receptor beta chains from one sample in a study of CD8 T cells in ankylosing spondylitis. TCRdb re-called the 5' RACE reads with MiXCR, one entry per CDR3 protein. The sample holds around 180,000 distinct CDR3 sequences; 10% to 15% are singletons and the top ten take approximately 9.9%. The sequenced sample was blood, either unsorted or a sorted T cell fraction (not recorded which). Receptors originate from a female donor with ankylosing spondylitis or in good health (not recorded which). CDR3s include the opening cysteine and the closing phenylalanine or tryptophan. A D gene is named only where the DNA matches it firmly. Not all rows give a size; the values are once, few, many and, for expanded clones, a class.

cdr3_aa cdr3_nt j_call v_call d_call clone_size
CASSLDSSRGYEQYF TGTGCCAGCAGCCTCGACTCCAGTCGGGGCTACGAGCAGTACTTC TRBJ2-7 TRBV9 - -
CATSDSSGRGDTQYF TGTGCCACCAGTGATTCGAGCGGGAGAGGCGATACGCAGTATTTT TRBJ2-3 TRBV24-1 TRBD2 many
CSVELGPYEQYF TGCAGCGTTGAGCTGGGCCCCTACGAGCAGTACTTC TRBJ2-7 TRBV29-1 - many
CASSPPRPGSNQPQHF TGTGCCAGCAGTCCGCCAAGGCCGGGGAGCAATCAGCCCCAGCATTTT TRBJ1-5 TRBV12-3/TRBV12-4 - many
CATSRDLGPYEQYF TGTGCCACCAGCAGAGACCTCGGGCCCTACGAGCAGTACTTC TRBJ2-7 TRBV15 - many
CSVVRDSSYEQYF TGCAGCGTTGTTAGGGACAGCTCCTACGAGCAGTACTTC TRBJ2-7 TRBV29-1 TRBD1 many
CASSLVGGSPSYEQYF TGTGCCAGCAGCTTAGTTGGCGGGAGCCCTTCCTACGAGCAGTACTTC TRBJ2-7 TRBV7-8 TRBD2 -
CASSSTYNEQFF TGTGCCAGCAGCAGTACCTACAATGAGCAGTTCTTC TRBJ2-1 TRBV5-6 - many
CASSLGAGVYEQYF TGTGCCAGCAGCTTGGGGGCAGGGGTCTACGAGCAGTACTTC TRBJ2-7 TRBV5-5 - many
CASRAGVDYGYTF TGTGCCAGTAGAGCGGGGGTCGACTATGGCTACACCTTC TRBJ1-2 TRBV19 - -
CSVPTTGQETQYF TGCAGCGTTCCGACGACAGGGCAAGAGACCCAGTACTTC TRBJ2-5 TRBV29-1 TRBD1 many
CASSFQGGSYEQYF TGTGCCAGCAGCTTTCAGGGGGGCTCCTACGAGCAGTACTTC TRBJ2-7 TRBV7-9 - few
CATRKGQAIGGYTF TGTGCCACCCGCAAAGGACAGGCAATAGGAGGCTACACCTTC TRBJ1-2 TRBV11-1 TRBD1 many
CASSPGGGVTEAFF TGTGCCAGCAGCCCAGGGGGAGGGGTGACTGAAGCTTTCTTT TRBJ1-1 TRBV27 TRBD1 many
CASTRTENTEAFF TGTGCCAGCACCAGGACAGAGAACACTGAAGCTTTCTTT TRBJ1-1 TRBV12-3/TRBV12-4 - many
CASSDEAGAYNEQFF TGTGCCAGCAGTGACGAAGCGGGGGCTTACAATGAGCAGTTCTTC TRBJ2-1 TRBV2 TRBD2 -
CASSETASYNEQFF TGTGCCAGCAGTGAAACGGCCTCCTACAATGAGCAGTTCTTC TRBJ2-1 TRBV6-4 - many
CASRWTGGGEQFF TGTGCCAGCAGATGGACAGGGGGCGGTGAGCAGTTCTTC TRBJ2-1 TRBV12-3/TRBV12-4 TRBD1 few
CASKGGLSYTGELFF TGTGCCAGTAAAGGGGGACTTTCGTACACCGGGGAGCTGTTTTTT TRBJ2-2 TRBV19 - few
CASSPELGPYNEQFF TGTGCCAGCAGCCCTGAACTGGGTCCCTACAATGAGCAGTTCTTC TRBJ2-1 TRBV11-3 - -
CASTPRTGPEQFF TGCGCCAGCACTCCAAGGACTGGGCCTGAGCAGTTCTTC TRBJ2-1 TRBV2 - many
CASSVSGKANGQYF TGTGCCAGCAGCGTCAGTGGGAAAGCTAACGGGCAGTACTTC TRBJ2-7 TRBV7-4 - many
CASSLGQQVGGSLQYF TGTGCCAGCAGCTTAGGGCAACAGGTTGGCGGCTCCTTGCAGTACTTC TRBJ2-5 TRBV7-3 - -
CAARRTGSTEAFF TGTGCCGCCAGACGGACAGGATCCACTGAAGCTTTCTTT TRBJ1-1 TRBV12-3/TRBV12-4 TRBD1 many
CASSYQLRDEQFF TGTGCCAGCAGTTATCAGCTTCGCGATGAGCAGTTCTTC TRBJ2-1 TRBV6-5 - many
CSARRAGADYEQYF TGCAGTGCTCGAAGAGCGGGAGCAGACTACGAGCAGTACTTC TRBJ2-7 TRBV20-1 TRBD2 many
CASSLAGSGINEQFF TGTGCCAGCAGCCTTGCTGGTAGCGGCATAAATGAGCAGTTCTTC TRBJ2-1 TRBV7-2 - -
CASSLGSLNSPLHF TGTGCCAGCAGCCTCGGGTCCCTAAATTCACCCCTCCACTTT TRBJ1-6 TRBV7-2 - many
CASSTFEDGDNEQFF TGTGCCAGCAGCACTTTCGAGGACGGAGACAATGAGCAGTTCTTC TRBJ2-1 TRBV12-3/TRBV12-4 - many
CSASPGAADYKPQHF TGCAGTGCTAGCCCCGGGGCCGCGGATTATAAGCCCCAGCATTTT TRBJ1-5 TRBV20-1 - many
CASSLETGYNYGYTF TGCGCCAGCAGCTTGGAAACAGGGTATAACTATGGCTACACCTTC TRBJ1-2 TRBV5-1 - many
CASGPGVSNQPQHF TGTGCCAGCGGGCCAGGGGTTAGCAATCAGCCCCAGCATTTT TRBJ1-5 TRBV3-1 - -
CCARNFLAGDSYEQYF TGCTGTGCTAGAAATTTCCTAGCGGGAGATTCATACGAGCAGTACTTC TRBJ2-7 TRBV20-1 TRBD2 -
CASRRDIPPDTQYF TGTGCCAGCAGGCGGGACATCCCCCCAGATACGCAGTATTTT TRBJ2-3 TRBV2 - few
CASTRLAGDYNEQFF TGTGCCAGCACCCGACTAGCGGGGGACTACAATGAGCAGTTCTTC TRBJ2-1 TRBV6-1 TRBD2 -
CASSLVLGLGGETQYF TGTGCCAGCAGCTTAGTTCTAGGTCTGGGGGGAGAGACCCAGTACTTC TRBJ2-5 TRBV7-8 - once
CASSPRGDEKLFF TGTGCCAGCAGCCCCCGCGGTGATGAAAAACTGTTTTTT TRBJ1-4 TRBV5-5 - -
CASSFSVSSETQYF TGTGCCAGCAGTTTTTCTGTGAGTTCAGAGACCCAGTACTTC TRBJ2-5 TRBV12-3/TRBV12-4 - many
CASSIFPLTTEDEQFF TGTGCCAGTAGTATTTTCCCTCTAACTACCGAGGATGAGCAGTTCTTC TRBJ2-1 TRBV19 - -
CASSHPPGTAAYEQYF TGCGCCAGCAGCCACCCCCCCGGGACAGCAGCCTACGAGCAGTACTTC TRBJ2-7 TRBV4-1 TRBD1 many
CASSAQGLVYEQYF TGTGCCAGCAGCGCACAGGGTCTGGTCTACGAGCAGTACTTC TRBJ2-7 TRBV7-2 - many
CASSLTRGVEAFF TGCGCCAGCAGCTTGACGCGGGGGGTGGAAGCTTTCTTT TRBJ1-1 TRBV5-1 - -
CATSVTPGQSSTDTQYF TGTGCCACCAGCGTAACGCCGGGACAGTCGAGCACAGATACGCAGTATTTT TRBJ2-3 TRBV24-1 TRBD1 -
CATSYDRGQPQHF TGTGCCACCAGTTATGACAGGGGTCAGCCCCAGCATTTT TRBJ1-5 TRBV24-1 TRBD1 many
CASSLNPGNTIYF TGTGCCAGCAGCCTAAACCCTGGAAACACCATATATTTT TRBJ1-3 TRBV9 - many
CASSLGGQGNTGELFF TGTGCCAGTAGTCTGGGGGGACAGGGCAACACCGGGGAGCTGTTTTTT TRBJ2-2 TRBV19 TRBD1 few
CSVTGTGGGLDEQYF TGCAGTGTTACCGGGACAGGGGGCGGCTTGGACGAGCAGTACTTC TRBJ2-7 TRBV20-1 TRBD1 many